The TCR beta chain under discussion was sequenced for a study of CD4 T cells in relation to SARS-CoV-2 and coronaviruses. Broader study findings: Samples before the pandemic and after infection were not matched within any donor.

About this clone: What it recognizes is unknown.

The assay was immunoSEQ multiplex PCR, and TCRdb's table has in-frame clones only and misses some. The sample has 58,000 or so clones; 92% are singletons. V shed 4 bases and J 4 bases; nucleotides not matched to a gene: 6. The V gene's germline CDR1 is SGHAT and CDR2 FQNNGV. This CDR3 region has 15 residues. V usage is TRBV11-2 and J usage is TRBJ1-1, with 10 positions matching TRBD1. This TCR was recovered from an adult with COVID-19. The source material was naive CD4+ T cells from PBMCs. Subset reported: naive CD4+ T cells isolated by negative enrichment. CDR3 in DNA: TGTGCCAGCAGCTCATCGTGGACAGGGGGCACTGAAGCTTTCTTT. Translation gives CASSSSWTGGTEAFF.